This T cell receptor (beta chain) was captured by sequencing in a study of blood T cell repertoires in COVID-19 (dated by TCRdb to about 2020). For the wider study: Samples covering the acute and convalescent phases of COVID-19 were provided by collaborators in the United States, Italy and Spain. Where available, HLA class I and class II types were taken from metadata supplied by the sample provider and were not determined by assay-based typing. The sample metadata nearly always contained a de-identified subject ID, COVID-19 status, age in years and sex. The samples were drawn from the first 160 participants of the ongoing ImmuneRACE study and from over a thousand subjects provided by 6 global collaborators. The dataset comprised deeply sampled blood TCRbeta repertoires from subjects exposed to, actively infected with, or recovered from COVID-19. The repertoires were released in a freely available public database intended as a resource for research on the immune response to SARS-CoV-2. The prospective study material was composed of cDNA or gDNA derived from T cells, B-cell-depleted T cells, or PBMCs.

The cysteine opens and the phenylalanine closes a CDR3 of 15 amino acids. Only CDR3 DNA remains: 45 bases, in frame from the first base. In the germline V gene, CDR1 corresponds to MNHEY and CDR2 to SVGAGI. V and J are truncated by 7 bases and 0 bases respectively, leaving an intervening sequence of 13 bases. Results the study describes overall, beyond this receptor: The quantity of clinical and demographic metadata differed by source and by participant and was supplied without curation.

The immunoSEQ Assay, a bias-controlled multiplex PCR, was used to amplify TCRbeta CDR3 regions from genomic DNA. As for the original processing: Nucleated cell counts per sample were estimated from amplification of reference gene primers within the assay. Sequence reads were collapsed and filtered to measure the absolute abundance of every unique TCRbeta CDR3 rearrangement. Productive Simpson clonality was computed per sample as the square root of Simpson's diversity index over productive rearrangements. TCRdb limited this immuneACCESS table to in-frame rearrangements with V and J called. A share of clones is missing; checked studies link under half to unresolved V genes, and the rest is unexplained. V, J and clone size reflect that table, while D and trimming were determined from the DNA. Across this sample there are under 350,000 clones, with about 89% seen only once. In total, the top ten clones hold around 4.4% of the sample.

Collaborating institutions collected whole blood in K2EDTA tubes following their own protocols. For TCRbeta analysis, collaborator samples were shipped as frozen whole blood, as isolated PBMCs, or as DNA extracted from either sample type. In regard to this clone: This receptor's antigen is unknown. There are no base qualities to consult, and no much larger clone falls within one base.

The sample consisted of peripheral blood. The receptor was isolated from a man aged 40-49 years with acute or convalescent COVID-19. The V and J genes are TRBV6-5 and TRBJ1-5, and possibly TRBD1, on 6 matching bases. In nucleotide form, the sequence is TGTGCCAGCAACCTTTCAGGGGATAGCAATCAGCCCCAGCATTTT. The resulting protein is CASNLSGDSNQPQHF.